Listed below are T cell receptor beta chains from one sample, sequenced in a study of cytomegalovirus exposure and HLA in healthy donors. Sequencing was performed with immunoSEQ multiplex PCR; in TCRdb, only in-frame clones are kept and a portion is missing. The data hold about 110,000 clones, with 55% to 75% observed a single time. The material sequenced was PBMCs. The receptors derive from a woman aged 70-85 years in good health and CMV-seropositive. CDR3s include the opening cysteine and the closing phenylalanine or tryptophan. Rows may omit the clone size; those that give it use once, few, many or a size class.

J gene | clone size | V gene | CDR3 protein
TRBJ2-5 | - | TRBV6-5 | CASSYAGVSETQYF
TRBJ1-6 | once | TRBV19 | CASSPGQGDSPLHF
TRBJ1-1 | - | TRBV5-4 | CASSPEGGRMNTEAFF
TRBJ2-7 | - | TRBV19 | CASSTLGQGAWEQYF
TRBJ2-3 | - | TRBV2 | CASRTTGADTQYF
TRBJ2-5 | - | TRBV9 | CASSVAWQGGQETQYF
TRBJ2-5 | - | TRBV5-1 | CASSPGGVGETQYF
TRBJ2-1 | - | TRBV4-1 | CASSQGLAGFDEQFF
TRBJ2-3 | few | TRBV4-2 | CASSPTIIESRTDTQYF
TRBJ1-2 | - | TRBV6-6 | CASSGQALNYGYTF
TRBJ2-3 | once | TRBV5-1 | CASSFPRTSGAPDTQYF
TRBJ2-1 | - | TRBV27 | CATRTTLYNEQFF
TRBJ1-1 | - | TRBV5-5 | CASSFGGREAFF
TRBJ2-4 | - | TRBV7-2 | CASSLARSVAKNIQYF
TRBJ2-7 | - | TRBV10-3 | CAISERQGAGEQYF
TRBJ2-3 | - | TRBV7-9 | CASSFPGRDTQYF
TRBJ1-5 | few | TRBV14 | CASSQGGPGGNQPQHF
TRBJ1-2 | - | TRBV5-8 | CASSPRTGSNYGYTF
TRBJ2-7 | - | TRBV2 | CASTESGTGFYEQYF
TRBJ1-2 | once | TRBV15 | CATSRGGGGDGYTF
TRBJ1-1 | - | TRBV27 | CASSGQGGTEAFF
TRBJ1-5 | few | TRBV6-1 | CASREREPGQGSQHF
TRBJ2-5 | - | TRBV9 | CASSPFGGPTQETQYF
TRBJ2-2 | - | TRBV29-1 | CSVRDIVGTGELFF
TRBJ1-3 | - | TRBV7-9 | CASGVSGNTIYF
TRBJ2-3 | few | TRBV7-9 | CASSLGGEADTQYF
TRBJ2-2 | - | TRBV5-1 | CASSLFGGGELFF
TRBJ2-5 | - | TRBV9 | CASSGGLAGVQETQYF
TRBJ1-2 | - | TRBV6-5 | CASSYSNAIYGYTF
- | - | TRBV9 | CASSRGGASYEQYF
TRBJ1-2 | - | TRBV4-2 | CASSQDNGGYTF
TRBJ2-1 | - | TRBV4-2 | CASSQDLGGTSYNEQFF
TRBJ2-5 | - | TRBV5-1 | CASSLAGAGGRETQYF
TRBJ1-1 | - | TRBV30 | CAWNSFGRSEAFF
TRBJ2-7 | few | TRBV10-3 | CAISEGWTGGAYEQYF
TRBJ2-3 | - | TRBV9 | CATNLAGGYTDTQYF
TRBJ2-3 | - | TRBV6-5 | CASRSQGADTQYF
TRBJ1-2 | - | TRBV5-1 | CASSAGTGGGYTF
TRBJ1-1 | - | TRBV25-1 | CASSEGGRTEAFF
TRBJ2-1 | - | TRBV2 | CASGGEGVNEQFF
TRBJ2-2 | - | TRBV7-8 | CASTLGQGGTGELFF
TRBJ1-2 | - | TRBV28 | CASSPGTFAYGYTF
TRBJ2-3 | - | TRBV5-1 | CASSLQGIDTQYF
TRBJ1-3 | once | TRBV18 | CASSPQGNSGNTIYF
TRBJ2-3 | - | TRBV6-1 | CASSERGRSGGYADTQYF
TRBJ1-1 | - | TRBV5-1 | CASSTVGGTEAFF
TRBJ1-2 | - | TRBV29-1 | CSVGQGSPLYGYTF
TRBJ1-2 | few | TRBV7-3 | CATWNGDPRQGYTF